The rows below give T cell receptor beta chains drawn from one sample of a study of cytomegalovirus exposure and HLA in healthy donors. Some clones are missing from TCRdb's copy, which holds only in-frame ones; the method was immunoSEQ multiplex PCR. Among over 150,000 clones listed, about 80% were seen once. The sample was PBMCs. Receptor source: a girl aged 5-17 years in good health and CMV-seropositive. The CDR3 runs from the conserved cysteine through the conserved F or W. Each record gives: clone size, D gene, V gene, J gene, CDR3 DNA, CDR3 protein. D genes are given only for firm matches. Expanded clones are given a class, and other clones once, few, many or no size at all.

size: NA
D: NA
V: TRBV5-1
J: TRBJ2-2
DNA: TGCGCCAGCAGCCTCTCCTCCCCGGGTGGGGAGCTGTTTTTT
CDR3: CASSLSSPGGELFF

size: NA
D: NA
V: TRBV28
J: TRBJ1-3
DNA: TGTGCCAGCAGTGATCCCGCCAGGGCTGGAAACACCATATATTTT
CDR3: CASSDPARAGNTIYF

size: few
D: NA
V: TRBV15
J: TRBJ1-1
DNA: TGTGCCACCAGCACCCTATGGAGGGGAGAGAACACTGAAGCTTTCTTT
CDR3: CATSTLWRGENTEAFF

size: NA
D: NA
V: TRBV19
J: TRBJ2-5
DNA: TGTGCCAGTAGTCCAGGAGGGACGGAGGAGACCCAGTACTTC
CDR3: CASSPGGTEETQYF

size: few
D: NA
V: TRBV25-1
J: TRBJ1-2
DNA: TGTGCCAGCAGTGATGTCAGGACTAACTATGGCTACACCTTC
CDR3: CASSDVRTNYGYTF

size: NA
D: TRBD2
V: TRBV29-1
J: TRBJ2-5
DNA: TGCAGCGCCTCGTTCGGGAGGGGGACCCAGTACTTC
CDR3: CSASFGRGTQYF

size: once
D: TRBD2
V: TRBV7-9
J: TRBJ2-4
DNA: TGTGCCAGCAGCCTCCTACTAGCGGAGAAAAACATTCAGTACTTC
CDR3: CASSLLLAEKNIQYF

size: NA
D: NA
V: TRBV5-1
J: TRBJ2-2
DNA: TGCGCCAGCAGGCGGGACAGCATAAACACCGGGGAGCTGTTTTTT
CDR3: CASRRDSINTGELFF

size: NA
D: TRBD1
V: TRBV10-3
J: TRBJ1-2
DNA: TGTGCCATCAGTGAAAGACAGGGAGGCGGCTACACCTTC
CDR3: CAISERQGGGYTF

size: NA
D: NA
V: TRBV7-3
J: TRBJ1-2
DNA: TGTGCCAGCAGCTTAACAGACAGTCCTAACTATGGCTACACCTTC
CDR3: CASSLTDSPNYGYTF

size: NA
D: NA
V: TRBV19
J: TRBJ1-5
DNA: TGTGCCAGTACACAGTCCAATCAGCCCCAGCATTTT
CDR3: CASTQSNQPQHF

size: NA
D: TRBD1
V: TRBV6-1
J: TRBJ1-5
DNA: TGTGCCAGCAGTGGACAGGGGGGCAATCAGCCCCAGCATTTT
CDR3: CASSGQGGNQPQHF

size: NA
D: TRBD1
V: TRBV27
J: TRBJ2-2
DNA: TGTGCCAGCAGAATTGGGACAGGTTGGGGCACCGGGGAGCTGTTTTTT
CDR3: CASRIGTGWGTGELFF

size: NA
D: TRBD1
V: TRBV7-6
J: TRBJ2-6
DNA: TGTGCCAGCAGCGGAAACAGGGGCTCGGGGGCCAACGTCCTGACTTTC
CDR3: CASSGNRGSGANVLTF

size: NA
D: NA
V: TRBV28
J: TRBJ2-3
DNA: TGTGCCAGCAGTTTATATATAGATACGCAGTATTTT
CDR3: CASSLYIDTQYF

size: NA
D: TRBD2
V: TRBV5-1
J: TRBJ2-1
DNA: TGCGCCAGCAGCTGGAGCAAAGGACTAGAGACGTCCTACAATGAGCAGTTCTTC
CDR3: CASSWSKGLETSYNEQFF

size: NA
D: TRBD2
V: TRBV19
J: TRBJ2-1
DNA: TGTGCCAGTAGTGACGCGGGGGGGCTGTACAATGAGCAGTTCTTC
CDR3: CASSDAGGLYNEQFF

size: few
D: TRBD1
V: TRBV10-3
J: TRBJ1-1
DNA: TGTGCCATCAGAGGACAGGGTTTCTCTGAAGCTTTCTTT
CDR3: CAIRGQGFSEAFF

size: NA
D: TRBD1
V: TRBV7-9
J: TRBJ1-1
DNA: TGTGCCAGCAGCCTCAAGGACAGGATCGAAGCTTTCTTT
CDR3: CASSLKDRIEAFF

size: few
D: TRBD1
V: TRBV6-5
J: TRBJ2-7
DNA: TGTGCCAGCAGTAACTTAATGGGGACAGGGAGTTACGAGCAGTACTTC
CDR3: CASSNLMGTGSYEQYF

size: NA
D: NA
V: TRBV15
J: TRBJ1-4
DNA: TGTGCCACCAGCAGAGCCAGTGGAAAACTGTTTTTT
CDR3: CATSRASGKLFF

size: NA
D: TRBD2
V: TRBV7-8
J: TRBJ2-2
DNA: TGTGCCAGCAGTTTTAGCGGGGGGAGGGCCGGGGAGCTGTTTTTT
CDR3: CASSFSGGRAGELFF

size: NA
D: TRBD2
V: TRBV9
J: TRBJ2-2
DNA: TGTGCCAGCAGCGCGGAGCTTGGACTAGCGGGAGAAGAAAACGGGGAGCTGTTTTTT
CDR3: CASSAELGLAGEENGELFF

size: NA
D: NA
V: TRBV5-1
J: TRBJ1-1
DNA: TGCGCCAGCAGCCGAGGGGGTAACACTGAAGCTTTCTTT
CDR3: CASSRGGNTEAFF